This is a list of T cell receptor beta chains from one sample in a study of blood T cell repertoires in COVID-19. Clones were read by immunoSEQ multiplex PCR, and TCRdb kept only the in-frame ones, dropping some. The sample has more than 25,000 clones, roughly 88% seen once. The sample consisted of peripheral blood. These receptors originate from a man in his 70s with active or convalescent COVID-19. Both conserved end residues are part of each CDR3. Each record gives: CDR3 DNA, CDR3 protein, J gene, D gene, clone size, V gene. D genes are given only for firm matches. Some rows have no size entry. The others give once, few or many, or a class for an expanded clone.

cdr3_nt: TGCGCCAGCAGCCAAGGCCAGGGGAATCAGCCCCAGCATTTT; cdr3_aa: CASSQGQGNQPQHF; j_call: TRBJ1-5; d_call: .; clone_size: .; v_call: TRBV4-1
cdr3_nt: TGTGCCAGCAGTTTGGCCCAGGTACCGCTTGAAGCTTTCTTT; cdr3_aa: CASSLAQVPLEAFF; j_call: TRBJ1-1; d_call: .; clone_size: .; v_call: TRBV28
cdr3_nt: TGTGCCAGCAGCTTCCAGCGGGGGAGGATTAGCGATGAGCAGTTCTTC; cdr3_aa: CASSFQRGRISDEQFF; j_call: TRBJ2-1; d_call: TRBD2; clone_size: .; v_call: TRBV7-2
cdr3_nt: TGTGCCAGCAGCTTAGATATGGGGCGAGGTGGCTACACCTTC; cdr3_aa: CASSLDMGRGGYTF; j_call: TRBJ1-2; d_call: .; clone_size: .; v_call: TRBV11-3
cdr3_nt: TGTGCCAGCAGTTCCACAGGGACCATAAACAATGAGCAGTTCTTC; cdr3_aa: CASSSTGTINNEQFF; j_call: TRBJ2-1; d_call: .; clone_size: .; v_call: TRBV28
cdr3_nt: TGTGCCAGCAGCACCCCGGGGGTTAACTATGGCTACACCTTC; cdr3_aa: CASSTPGVNYGYTF; j_call: TRBJ1-2; d_call: .; clone_size: few; v_call: TRBV9
cdr3_nt: TGTGCCAGTACAGGGGCCCTTCCCAATGAGCAGTTCTTC; cdr3_aa: CASTGALPNEQFF; j_call: TRBJ2-1; d_call: TRBD1; clone_size: .; v_call: TRBV9
cdr3_nt: TGTGCCAGCAGCTTGGGCGTCTGGACTTTCTCCTACAATGAGCAGTTCTTC; cdr3_aa: CASSLGVWTFSYNEQFF; j_call: TRBJ2-1; d_call: .; clone_size: .; v_call: TRBV5-6
cdr3_nt: TGTGCCAGCAGTTTTGCAGGGTTAAAACAGCCCCAGCATTTT; cdr3_aa: CASSFAGLKQPQHF; j_call: TRBJ1-5; d_call: .; clone_size: .; v_call: TRBV28
cdr3_nt: TGTGCCAGTAGTCCCAGACAGAGATGGGAAGCTTTCTTT; cdr3_aa: CASSPRQRWEAFF; j_call: TRBJ1-1; d_call: .; clone_size: .; v_call: TRBV19
cdr3_nt: TGTGCCTTGAGCCAAGGACTAGCGGGAGGAGCGTCAGATACGCAGTATTTT; cdr3_aa: CALSQGLAGGASDTQYF; j_call: TRBJ2-3; d_call: TRBD2; clone_size: .; v_call: TRBV30
cdr3_nt: TGTGCCAGTAGTATGGGTACAGGGCAGCCCCAGCATTTT; cdr3_aa: CASSMGTGQPQHF; j_call: TRBJ1-5; d_call: .; clone_size: .; v_call: TRBV19
cdr3_nt: TGTGCCAGCAGCCGGTACAGGGACCGAGCTAATGAAAAACTGTTTTTT; cdr3_aa: CASSRYRDRANEKLFF; j_call: TRBJ1-4; d_call: .; clone_size: .; v_call: TRBV7-9
cdr3_nt: TGTGCCAGCAGCCGGACAGGCATCGCTTCACCCCTCCACTTT; cdr3_aa: CASSRTGIASPLHF; j_call: TRBJ1-6; d_call: TRBD1; clone_size: .; v_call: TRBV11-2
cdr3_nt: TGTGCCAGCAGCGTAGCTGCTAGCGGGGGGTACAACAATGAGCAGTTCTTC; cdr3_aa: CASSVAASGGYNNEQFF; j_call: TRBJ2-1; d_call: TRBD2; clone_size: .; v_call: TRBV9
cdr3_nt: TGCGCCAGCAGCCAAGAGGGCAGGGCTAACACTGAAGCTTTCTTT; cdr3_aa: CASSQEGRANTEAFF; j_call: TRBJ1-1; d_call: .; clone_size: .; v_call: TRBV4-3
cdr3_nt: TGTGCCAGCAGCCAAAGGGGCTCAGATACGCAGTATTTT; cdr3_aa: CASSQRGSDTQYF; j_call: TRBJ2-3; d_call: .; clone_size: .; v_call: TRBV3-1/TRBV3-2
cdr3_nt: TGCAGTGCTAGTATTAGCGGGAGCACAGATACGCAGTATTTT; cdr3_aa: CSASISGSTDTQYF; j_call: TRBJ2-3; d_call: TRBD2; clone_size: .; v_call: TRBV20-1
cdr3_nt: TGTGCCAGCCGGAACAGCCCTCCTGGCGAGCAGTACTTC; cdr3_aa: CASRNSPPGEQYF; j_call: TRBJ2-7; d_call: .; clone_size: .; v_call: TRBV2
cdr3_nt: TGCGCCAGCAGCGCCCAGGGTAACTATGGCTACACCTTC; cdr3_aa: CASSAQGNYGYTF; j_call: TRBJ1-2; d_call: .; clone_size: .; v_call: TRBV5-1
cdr3_nt: TGTGCCAGCAGTCTCACAGGACCGAACTCTGGAAACACCATATATTTT; cdr3_aa: CASSLTGPNSGNTIYF; j_call: TRBJ1-3; d_call: .; clone_size: .; v_call: TRBV28
cdr3_nt: TGCGCCAGCAGCGGGGACACCTCGAACACCGGGGAGCTGTTTTTT; cdr3_aa: CASSGDTSNTGELFF; j_call: TRBJ2-2; d_call: .; clone_size: .; v_call: TRBV5-1
cdr3_nt: TGTGCCAGCAGCTTCCGGGGGTTCAATAGCAATCAGCCCCAGCATTTT; cdr3_aa: CASSFRGFNSNQPQHF; j_call: TRBJ1-5; d_call: .; clone_size: .; v_call: TRBV5-6
cdr3_nt: TGTGCCAGCATGGCACAGGGGTTATCCTACGAGCAGTACTTC; cdr3_aa: CASMAQGLSYEQYF; j_call: TRBJ2-7; d_call: TRBD1; clone_size: .; v_call: TRBV28
cdr3_nt: TGCAGTGCTGGTGCAGGGGAGGGGGAAAAACTGTTTTTT; cdr3_aa: CSAGAGEGEKLFF; j_call: TRBJ1-4; d_call: .; clone_size: once; v_call: TRBV20-1
cdr3_nt: TGCGCCAGCAGCTTGGCCCCCGGGACAGCTAACACTGAAGCTTTCTTT; cdr3_aa: CASSLAPGTANTEAFF; j_call: TRBJ1-1; d_call: TRBD1; clone_size: .; v_call: TRBV5-1
cdr3_nt: TGTGCCATCACCGCTGGACAGGCCACTGAAGCTTTCTTT; cdr3_aa: CAITAGQATEAFF; j_call: TRBJ1-1; d_call: TRBD1; clone_size: .; v_call: TRBV10-3
cdr3_nt: TGTGCCAGTATCCTTAGCGGACAGGGGGCTTTCGCTTTCTTT; cdr3_aa: CASILSGQGAFAFF; j_call: TRBJ1-1; d_call: TRBD1; clone_size: .; v_call: TRBV19
cdr3_nt: TGCGCCAGCAGCTCCGTTGGGGCTGAAGGAGAGACCCAGTACTTC; cdr3_aa: CASSSVGAEGETQYF; j_call: TRBJ2-5; d_call: .; clone_size: .; v_call: TRBV5-1
cdr3_nt: TGTGCCAGCGGGTGGGAACAGGGAGGGGCTGAAGCTTTCTTT; cdr3_aa: CASGWEQGGAEAFF; j_call: TRBJ1-1; d_call: .; clone_size: .; v_call: TRBV2
cdr3_nt: TGTGCCAGCAGTTCCTACTTCTACAATGAGCAGTTCTTC; cdr3_aa: CASSSYFYNEQFF; j_call: TRBJ2-1; d_call: .; clone_size: .; v_call: TRBV2
cdr3_nt: TGTGCCAGCAGTTACTCCCAGGGTTGGTCCGGGGAGCTGTTTTTT; cdr3_aa: CASSYSQGWSGELFF; j_call: TRBJ2-2; d_call: .; clone_size: .; v_call: TRBV6-6
cdr3_nt: TGTGCCAGCAGTCTACGTAACACAGATACGCAGTATTTT; cdr3_aa: CASSLRNTDTQYF; j_call: TRBJ2-3; d_call: .; clone_size: .; v_call: TRBV28
cdr3_nt: TGTGCCAGCTCGGACGGGGTAAATCAGCCCCAGCATTTT; cdr3_aa: CASSDGVNQPQHF; j_call: TRBJ1-5; d_call: .; clone_size: .; v_call: TRBV18
cdr3_nt: TGCAGCGTTCAATGGACAGGGGTGAACACTGAAGCTTTCTTT; cdr3_aa: CSVQWTGVNTEAFF; j_call: TRBJ1-1; d_call: TRBD1; clone_size: .; v_call: TRBV29-1
cdr3_nt: TGTGCCAGCAGCATAGGGACAGGGGGGCAGAATGGTTATGGCTACACCTTC; cdr3_aa: CASSIGTGGQNGYGYTF; j_call: TRBJ1-2; d_call: TRBD1; clone_size: .; v_call: TRBV5-4
cdr3_nt: TGTGCCAGCAGCTTACCATTCAGTACTAATGAAAAACTGTTTTTT; cdr3_aa: CASSLPFSTNEKLFF; j_call: TRBJ1-4; d_call: .; clone_size: .; v_call: TRBV7-9
cdr3_nt: TGTGCCAGCAGTTCCCAGGGGAATGAGCAGTTCTTC; cdr3_aa: CASSSQGNEQFF; j_call: TRBJ2-1; d_call: .; clone_size: .; v_call: TRBV6-5
cdr3_nt: TGTGCCAGCAGGGGGGGACAGTACAATCAGCCCCAGCATTTT; cdr3_aa: CASRGGQYNQPQHF; j_call: TRBJ1-5; d_call: TRBD1; clone_size: .; v_call: TRBV6-5
cdr3_nt: TGTGCCAGCAGCCCCGGGACACCGACCACTGGGACCCAGTACTTC; cdr3_aa: CASSPGTPTTGTQYF; j_call: TRBJ2-5; d_call: .; clone_size: .; v_call: TRBV6-5